The entry below describes one T cell receptor (beta chain). Its target is not known. Data came from immunoSEQ multiplex PCR; TCRdb stores just in-frame clones and leaves some out. Of about 100,000 clones in the sample, 86% were seen once. The data are from a study of T cell responses to AZD1222 COVID-19 vaccine. As for the study in general: Whether given at about 4 or about 12 weeks, second doses were pooled.

General study points: Only five or six AZD1222 recipients were seropositive at baseline. CD4 TCRs associated with vaccination spanned spike, dominating at 160-218 and 743-854.

The V end was cut by 3 bases, the J end by 0 bases, with 12 bases between. Germline CDR1 reads SGHTA; CDR2 reads FQGNSA. The CDR3 is made up of 17 amino acids. The V call is TRBV7-2, the J call TRBJ2-6, with D possibly TRBD1 on 5 matching bases. This clonotype originated in an adult in good health. The sample was peripheral blood, taken on day 0 of AZD1222 vaccination. The CDR3 region has the DNA TGTGCCAGCAGCTTTTATTCAGGGCCCTCTGGGGCCAACGTCCTGACTTTC. Translated, it gives CASSFYSGPSGANVLTF.